This is a list of T cell receptor beta chains from one sample in a study of cytomegalovirus exposure and HLA in healthy donors. Sequencing was performed with immunoSEQ multiplex PCR; in TCRdb, only in-frame clones are kept and a portion is missing. The data show 130,000 or so clones, approximately 77% seen once. The sample comprised PBMCs. Source of these receptors: a man younger than 35 in good health and CMV-seronegative. Each CDR3 is given without its conserved first and last residue. Each record gives: CDR3 protein, V gene, J gene.

cdr3_aa: ASSLKGQGQYGYT
v_call: TRBV11-3
j_call: TRBJ1-2

cdr3_aa: ASSPLGQSLGAYEQY
v_call: TRBV7-9
j_call: TRBJ2-7

cdr3_aa: ASSVGLAGKDEQY
v_call: TRBV7-9
j_call: TRBJ2-7

cdr3_aa: ASSFRSDPSSYNEQF
v_call: TRBV11-3
j_call: TRBJ2-1

cdr3_aa: ASSAQGYTEAF
v_call: TRBV14
j_call: TRBJ1-1

cdr3_aa: ASSSRGLLNTEAF
v_call: TRBV5-6
j_call: TRBJ1-1

cdr3_aa: ASSLGQANYGYT
v_call: TRBV5-1
j_call: TRBJ1-2

cdr3_aa: ASSRGQNTEAF
v_call: TRBV11-2
j_call: TRBJ1-1

cdr3_aa: ASSLRGMGRDRAEQY
v_call: TRBV5-1
j_call: TRBJ2-7

cdr3_aa: ASSLTGGGLGYEQY
v_call: TRBV5-1
j_call: TRBJ2-7

cdr3_aa: ASSPRDRNTEAF
v_call: TRBV7-9
j_call: TRBJ1-1

cdr3_aa: ASSPTGTNFYEQY
v_call: TRBV6-5
j_call: TRBJ2-7

cdr3_aa: ASSPIPGGRSGF
v_call: TRBV6-1
j_call: TRBJ2-1

cdr3_aa: ASSQAGTYNEQF
v_call: TRBV4-1
j_call: TRBJ2-1

cdr3_aa: ASATGGYQPQH
v_call: TRBV10-2
j_call: TRBJ1-5

cdr3_aa: ASSLRQGNQPQH
v_call: TRBV27
j_call: TRBJ1-5

cdr3_aa: ASSLGGGNEQF
v_call: TRBV7-9
j_call: TRBJ2-1

cdr3_aa: ASSPLTGDTNTEAF
v_call: TRBV18
j_call: TRBJ1-1

cdr3_aa: SVSTSGANTGELF
v_call: TRBV29-1
j_call: TRBJ2-2

cdr3_aa: ASSFSGTSANTGELF
v_call: TRBV7-2
j_call: TRBJ2-2

cdr3_aa: TTSGGSETQY
v_call: TRBV5-4
j_call: TRBJ2-5

cdr3_aa: AISESVAGEKLF
v_call: TRBV10-3
j_call: TRBJ1-4

cdr3_aa: ASSSGTAQETQY
v_call: TRBV21-1
j_call: TRBJ2-5

cdr3_aa: ASSHRGGNQPQH
v_call: TRBV2
j_call: TRBJ1-5

cdr3_aa: ASSEPPGTEAF
v_call: TRBV2
j_call: TRBJ1-1

cdr3_aa: ASSYSGTGDHEQY
v_call: TRBV6-5
j_call: .

cdr3_aa: ASSSQGKYGYT
v_call: TRBV5-5
j_call: TRBJ1-2

cdr3_aa: ASSTGVLRTDTQY
v_call: TRBV7-2
j_call: TRBJ2-3

cdr3_aa: ASRAGLAGLTDTQY
v_call: TRBV2
j_call: TRBJ2-3

cdr3_aa: ASSLGLDYEQF
v_call: TRBV11-2
j_call: TRBJ2-1

cdr3_aa: ASSQGLEIGTPYSGANVLT
v_call: TRBV4-2
j_call: TRBJ2-6

cdr3_aa: ASSQDREGFPYGYT
v_call: TRBV4-1
j_call: TRBJ1-2

cdr3_aa: ASSGEGSYEQY
v_call: TRBV2
j_call: TRBJ2-7

cdr3_aa: ASSPRGVTNEKLF
v_call: TRBV5-1
j_call: TRBJ1-4

cdr3_aa: ASSWPMNTEAF
v_call: TRBV5-4
j_call: TRBJ1-1